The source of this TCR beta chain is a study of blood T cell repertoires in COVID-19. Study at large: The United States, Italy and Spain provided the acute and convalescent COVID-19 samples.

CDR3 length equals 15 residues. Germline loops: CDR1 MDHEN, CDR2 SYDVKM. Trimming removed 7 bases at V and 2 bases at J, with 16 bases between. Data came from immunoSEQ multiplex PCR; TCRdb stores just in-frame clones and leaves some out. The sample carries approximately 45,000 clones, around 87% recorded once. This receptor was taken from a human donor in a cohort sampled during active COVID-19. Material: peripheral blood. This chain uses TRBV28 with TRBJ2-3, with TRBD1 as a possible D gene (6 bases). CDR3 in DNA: TGTGCCAGCACCTTGTGGGGGCTAGACACAGATACGCAGTATTTT. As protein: CASTLWGLDTDTQYF.